This paragraph reports one TCR beta chain. Data came from immunoSEQ multiplex PCR; TCRdb stores just in-frame clones and leaves some out. The sample records over 85,000 clones, about 95% being singletons. This entry is derived from a study of technical replicates of blood from a handful of donors. CDR1 is SGHVS, CDR2 FNYEAQ, per germline. CDR3 size: 15 residues. Trimming cost V 1 base and J 1 base, with 10 bases left between them. The chain has TRBV7-6 and TRBJ2-5; D uncertain. The sequencing input was T cells isolated from PBMCs. The receptor's source is a human donor in good health. CDR3 nucleotide sequence: TGTGCCAGCAGCTTAGTTACGGGTTCCCAAGAGACCCAGTACTTC. Translating gives CASSLVTGSQETQYF.